The 8 T cell receptor beta chains below come from one sample, sequenced in a study of T-cell reconstitution after alpha-beta-depleted transplantation in children. A TCRbeta library incorporating unique molecular identifiers was prepared. TCRdb reprocessed the PCR reads with MiXCR, giving one entry per CDR3 protein. Among about 640,000 distinct CDR3 sequences listed, 16% were seen once. Here the sequenced sample was PBMCs from the stem cell graft donor, taken from the stem cell graft. The receptors derive from a human donor who donated a stem cell graft to a child with acute myeloid leukemia.

The chain combines TRBV4-3 with TRBJ2-2, with a tentative D call TRBD1 (5 bases). The CDR3 totals 16 residues. Germline V gene data show CDR1 as LGHNA and CDR2 as YSLEER. V was pared by 0 bases and J by 4 bases, with 12 bases between. The CDR3, as DNA: TGCGCCAGCAGCCAAGATCGTGCAGGGCTCACCGGGGAGCTGTTTTTT. Translated: CASSQDRAGLTGELFF.

Ten or more counts support this clonotype. V is TRBV4-3 and J is TRBJ2-1, with TRBD2 matching over 7 bases. Trimming took 2 bases from V and 8 from J; bases not matched to a gene: 3. This CDR3 has 13 amino acids. The germline V gene encodes CDR1 LGHNA and CDR2 YSLEER. Here the CDR3 reads CASSQTGGDEQFF. Written as DNA, the CDR3 is TGCGCCAGCAGCCAAACGGGGGGTGATGAGCAGTTCTTC.

In its sample, this clonotype was seen a few times. This rearrangement joins TRBV5-6 to TRBJ2-4; D might be TRBD2 (5 bases). Germline lookup yields CDR1 SGHDT and CDR2 YYEEEE. The CDR3 loop spans 15 amino acids. V was cut by 2 bases and J by 2 bases, with 11 bases left in between. CDR3 sequence reads: CASSLTRMTKNIQYF. As DNA, the CDR3 is TGTGCCAGCAGCTTAACTAGGATGACCAAAAACATTCAGTACTTC. The entire variable domain, with the rest obtained from reference TRBV5-6 and TRBJ2-4, is as follows: DAGVTQSPTHLIKTRGQQVTLRCSPKSGHDTVSWYQQALGQGPQFIFQYYEEEERQRGNFPDRFSGHQFPNYSSELNVNALLLGDSALYLCASSLTRMTKNIQYFGAGTRLSVL.

There are many counts of this clonotype. The chain has TRBV29-1 and TRBJ1-1; D unresolved. CDR1 is SQVTM, CDR2 ANQGSEA, per germline. V lost 3 bases and J lost 10, with 12 bases in between. The CDR3 runs to 11 residues. CDR3 sequence (DNA): TGCAGCGTTGACCTCAGAAGCTCAGCTTTCTTT. It yields the protein CSVDLRSSAFF.

This clonotype was seen a handful of times. V gene TRBV7-6 combines with J gene TRBJ1-2; D unclear. There are 15 residues in the CDR3. The germline V and J ends were trimmed by 1 base and 5 bases, with 14 bases remaining between them. CDR1 is SGHVS, CDR2 FNYEAQ, per germline. CDR3 amino acids: CASSLDPRQVYGYTF. CDR3 in DNA: TGTGCCAGCAGCTTAGATCCGCGGCAGGTTTATGGCTACACCTTC.

The table lists this clonotype with a few counts. The V gene is TRBV5-1, the J gene TRBJ1-2, with D tentatively TRBD1 (6 bases). The CDR3 contains 15 residues. Trimming shortened V by 0 bases and J by 4 bases, and 13 bases separated the two germline ends. Germline CDR1 SGHRS, CDR2 YFSETQ. The chain's CDR3 is CASSLGGDNGYGYTF. The DNA for the CDR3 is TGCGCCAGCAGCTTGGGAGGGGACAACGGCTATGGCTACACCTTC.

V usage is TRBV4-3 and J usage is TRBJ2-3; no clear D gene. V dropped 0 bases and J dropped 3 bases, with 7 bases sitting between them. The germline V gene has CDR1 LGHNA and CDR2 YSLEER. The CDR3 loop spans 14 amino acids. The CDR3 bases are TGCGCCAGCAGCCAAGATCTAGTAACAGATACGCAGTATTTT. Its protein is CASSQDLVTDTQYF.

The table lists this clonotype with many counts. The rearrangement links TRBV12-3 or TRBV12-4 to TRBJ2-1; tentatively, D is TRBD1 (6 bases). V was clipped by 4 bases and J by 6 bases, with 10 bases between them. The CDR3 runs to 13 residues. This chain's CDR3 is CASSSQGLNEQFF. The CDR3 nucleotides read TGTGCCAGCAGTTCACAGGGTCTCAATGAGCAGTTCTTC.